Below, 19 T cell receptor beta chains from the same sample are listed, as sequenced in a study of technical replicates of blood from a handful of donors. The protocol was immunoSEQ multiplex PCR, while the TCRdb copy is restricted to in-frame clones and leaves out a portion. The table records tens of thousands of clones, approximately 95% of them present only once. The sequenced sample consisted of PBMCs. The receptors derive from a human donor in good health. Some clones in this sample may be carry-over from other donors' samples.

The V gene is TRBV11-1, the J gene TRBJ2-7, with TRBD2 identical over 11 bases. The CDR3 loop spans 14 amino acids. J gave up 7 bases and V 1 base, and 3 bases lay outside the gene matches. CDR1 and CDR2 (germline): SGHAT, FQDESV (reference sequence). DNA for the CDR3: TGTGCCAGCAGCTTAGGCAGGACTAGCGGGGAGCAGTACTTC. It is translated as CASSLGRTSGEQYF. The full variable domain, in which reference TRBV11-1 and TRBJ2-7 provide the parts outside the CDR3, is EAEVAQSPRYKITEKSQAVAFWCDPISGHATLYWYRQILGQGPELLVQFQDESVVDDSQLPKDRFSAERLKGVDSTLKIQPAELGDSAMYLCASSLGRTSGEQYFGPGTRLTVT.

This clone has only one observation. The genes are TRBV11-2 and TRBJ2-7; D may be TRBD2 (5 bases). Germline assignment: CDR1 SGHAT and CDR2 FQNNGV. V shed 1 base and J shed 5 bases, with 15 bases lying between them. The CDR3 is 15 amino acids. CDR3 amino acids: CASSLGRASVHEQYF. As DNA, the CDR3 is TGTGCCAGCAGCTTAGGGCGGGCGAGTGTCCACGAGCAGTACTTC.

CDR3 sequence (DNA): TGTGCCAGCAGTGAAGCGGGACAGTATACGCAGTATTTT. It encodes CASSEAGQYTQYF. This chain joins TRBV6-1 and TRBJ2-3; 7 nucleotides align to TRBD1. V dropped 0 bases and J dropped 7; count of bases not matched to a gene: 1. Germline V CDR1 and CDR2: MNHNS, SASEGT. CDR3 length: 13 amino acids.

This chain connects TRBV30 to TRBJ1-2, with D uncertain. The germline CDR1 and CDR2 sequences are GTSNPN and SVGIG (reference sequence). V shed 1 base and J shed 0 bases, with 3 bases lying between them. The CDR3 is 12 amino acids. Written as DNA, the CDR3 is TGTGCCTGGAGTGCAACTAACTATGGCTACACCTTC. Residues: CAWSATNYGYTF.

The chain has TRBV29-1 and TRBJ1-2, with 7 bases fitting TRBD1. The CDR3 is 13 residues long. Germline V gives CDR1 SQVTM, CDR2 ANQGSEA. Unmatched junction bases numbered 2, after V lost 4 bases and J lost 0 bases. The CDR3 bases are TGCAGCGTTGGACAGGGAACTAACTATGGCTACACCTTC. Amino acid sequence: CSVGQGTNYGYTF. Based on the CDR3 plus reference TRBV29-1 and TRBJ1-2, the full variable domain is SAVISQKPSRDICQRGTSLTIQCQVDSQVTMMFWYRQQPGQSLTLIATANQGSEATYESGFVIDKFPISRPNLTFSTLTVSNMSPEDSSIYLCSVGQGTNYGYTFGSGTRLTVV.

The chain carries TRBV4-1 and TRBJ2-2; 8 nucleotides match TRBD2. Trimming took 0 bases from V and 1 from J; bases not matched to a gene: 4. CDR3 size: 17 residues. Germline V CDR1 and CDR2: MGHRA, YSYEKL. The CDR3, as DNA: TGCGCCAGCAGCCAAGACTTCAGCGGGGGGAACACCGGGGAGCTGTTTTTT. Amino acid sequence: CASSQDFSGGNTGELFF.

This chain joins TRBV11-2 and TRBJ1-1, with D possibly being TRBD1 (5 bases). The germline V gene has CDR1 SGHAT and CDR2 FQNNGV. The CDR3 spans 14 residues. Trimming removed 6 bases at V and 4 bases at J, with 15 bases between. Here the CDR3 reads CASRKSTDGTEAFF. DNA for the CDR3: TGTGCCAGCAGAAAATCGACAGACGGCACTGAAGCTTTCTTT.

The chain combines TRBV7-9 with TRBJ2-7, with TRBD2 identical over 8 bases. CDR1 and CDR2 from the germline V gene are SEHNR and FQNEAQ (reference sequence). There are 16 residues in the CDR3. After removal of 7 bases from V and 0 bases from J, the junction contained 11 bases not matched to a gene. The CDR3 DNA reads TGTGCCAGCACCTCTGGGGCTAGCGGGTTCTCCTACGAGCAGTACTTC. This gives the protein CASTSGASGFSYEQYF.

The chain recombines TRBV29-1 with TRBJ1-2, with unresolved D. The CDR3 is 12 residues long. Trimming removed 7 bases from V and 4 bases from J, with 13 bases in between. Per germline, CDR1 SQVTM and CDR2 ANQGSEA. CDR3 coding DNA: TGCAGCGCCGGGAGGCCGGTCTATGGCTACACCTTC. As protein: CSAGRPVYGYTF.

The chain uses TRBV2 and TRBJ1-5; 7 bases align to TRBD1. V lost 4 bases to trimming and J lost 4 bases; unmatched junction nucleotides: 10. The CDR3 covers 16 residues. The germline V gene encodes CDR1 SNHLY and CDR2 FYNNEI. The CDR3 DNA follows: TGTGCCAGCAGTGTTTCAGGGCGACAGGGAAATCAGCCCCAGCATTTT. Its protein product is CASSVSGRQGNQPQHF.

This chain connects TRBV5-6 to TRBJ2-1, with TRBD2 matching 10 bases. This CDR3 region has 16 residues. The V segment lost 4 bases and the J segment 4 bases; nucleotides outside the gene matches: 8. Germline loops: CDR1 SGHDT, CDR2 YYEEEE. CDR3 protein: CASSRTGLAVYNEQFF. In DNA, the CDR3 is TGTGCCAGCAGCCGGACAGGACTAGCGGTATACAATGAGCAGTTCTTC.

The chain has TRBV7-2 and TRBJ1-1; 9 positions match TRBD1. V shed 6 bases and J 5 bases; nucleotides not matched to a gene: 13. CDR3 length: 16 residues. Germline V gives CDR1 SGHTA, CDR2 FQGNSA. For the CDR3, the DNA is TGTGCCAGCAGGGCTCTAGGGACAGGGCTTGGGACTGAAGCTTTCTTT. Amino acid sequence: CASRALGTGLGTEAFF.

V is TRBV7-9 and J is TRBJ1-6, with 9 bases aligning to TRBD1. This CDR3 comprises 15 residues. The germline V gene has CDR1 SEHNR and CDR2 FQNEAQ (reference sequence). Unmatched junction bases numbered 8, after V lost 5 bases and J lost 9 bases. Written as DNA, the CDR3 is TGTGCCAGCAGCCGCCAGGGACAGGGTGGTTCACCCCTCCACTTT. Its protein product is CASSRQGQGGSPLHF.

The chain is built from TRBV19 and TRBJ1-1; a possible D gene is TRBD1 (5 bases). Germline V gene data show CDR1 as LNHDA and CDR2 as SQIVND (reference sequence). The V end lost 7 bases, the J end lost 5 bases, and 23 bases lay between the germline ends. This CDR3 comprises 16 residues. The CDR3 is CASTPRDGFVGTEAFF. The DNA for the CDR3 is TGTGCCAGTACCCCGCGGGACGGCTTCGTCGGAACTGAAGCTTTCTTT.

The rearrangement links TRBV7-2 to TRBJ2-7; 8 bases map to TRBD1. The trim removed 1 base at V and 6 bases at J, leaving 8 bases unmatched. Germline V gene data show CDR1 as SGHTA and CDR2 as FQGNSA. This CDR3 is 15 amino acids long. This CDR3 reads CASSLDQTGAREQYF. The CDR3 DNA follows: TGTGCCAGCAGCTTAGACCAGACAGGGGCGCGCGAGCAGTACTTC.

The V and J genes are TRBV5-6 and TRBJ2-7; tentative D call: TRBD2 (5 bases). The CDR3 has 15 residues. Trimming pared 6 bases from V and 0 bases from J, leaving 16 bases between. Germline V lookup: CDR1 SGHDT, CDR2 YYEEEE. CDR3 region: CASTWELPSSYEQYF. CDR3 coding DNA: TGTGCCAGCACTTGGGAGTTACCGAGCTCCTACGAGCAGTACTTC.

This sequence joins TRBV13 and TRBJ2-7; a weak D match, TRBD2 (5 bases). Looked up from germline, CDR1 is PRHDT and CDR2 is FYEKMQ (reference sequence). This CDR3 comprises 14 residues. V dropped 7 bases and J dropped 7 bases, with 20 bases sitting between them. CDR3 DNA sequence: TGTGCCAGCACGCTCCGCGGTCTCCGGGGAGAGCAGTACTTC. Its protein is CASTLRGLRGEQYF.

The rearrangement uses TRBV5-1 and TRBJ1-2, with 10 bases aligning to TRBD1. Per germline, CDR1 SGHRS and CDR2 YFSETQ. CDR3 length: 17 amino acids. V lost 3 bases, J lost 8 bases, and 16 bases stayed unmatched. The chain's CDR3 is CASSSVLTGGSHGGYTF. Written as DNA, the CDR3 is TGCGCCAGCAGCTCCGTTCTGACAGGGGGCTCACACGGGGGCTACACCTTC. Complete variable domain (other parts from reference TRBV5-1 and TRBJ1-2): KAGVTQTPRYLIKTRGQQVTLSCSPISGHRSVSWYQQTPGQGLQFLFEYFSETQRNKGNFPGRFSGRQFSNSRSEMNVSTLELGDSALYLCASSSVLTGGSHGGYTFGSGTRLTVV.

CDR3 coding DNA: TGTGCCTTCACGAGGCCTTATAATTCACCCCTCCACTTT. It is translated as CAFTRPYNSPLHF. The V gene is TRBV6-4, the J gene TRBJ1-6, with unresolved D. This CDR3 is 13 amino acids long. Germline V gene lookup returns CDR1 MRHNA and CDR2 SNTAGT. V dropped 11 bases and J dropped 4 bases, with 12 bases sitting between them.